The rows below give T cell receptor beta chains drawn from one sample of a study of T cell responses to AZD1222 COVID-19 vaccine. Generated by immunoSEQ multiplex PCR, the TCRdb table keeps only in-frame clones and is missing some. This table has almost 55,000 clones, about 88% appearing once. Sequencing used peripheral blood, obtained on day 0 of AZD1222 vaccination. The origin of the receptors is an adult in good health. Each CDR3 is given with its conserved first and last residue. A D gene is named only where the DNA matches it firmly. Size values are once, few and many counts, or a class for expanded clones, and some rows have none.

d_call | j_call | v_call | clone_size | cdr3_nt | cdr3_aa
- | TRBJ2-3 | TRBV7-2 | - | TGTGCCAGCAGCTCCCGTGTGAGTACGCAGTATTTT | CASSSRVSTQYF
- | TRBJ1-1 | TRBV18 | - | TGTGCCAGCTCACTCCGAAGAGCTGAAGCTTTCTTT | CASSLRRAEAFF
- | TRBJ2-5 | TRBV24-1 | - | TGTGCCACCAGTGATCCATCCCGGGCGCAAGAGACCCAGTACTTC | CATSDPSRAQETQYF
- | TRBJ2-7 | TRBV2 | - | TGTGCCGTCCAGGTGACTACCTCCTACGAGCAGTACTTC | CAVQVTTSYEQYF
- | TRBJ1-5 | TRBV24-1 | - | TGTGCCACCAGTGTGGGGTTCGGGAGCAATCAGCCCCAGCATTTT | CATSVGFGSNQPQHF
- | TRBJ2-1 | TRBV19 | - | TGTGCCAGCGGAGAATGGAATGAGCAGTTCTTC | CASGEWNEQFF
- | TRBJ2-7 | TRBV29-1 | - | TGCAGCGTTGGGGGACCTCAAGGGGGTCGCCTTTACGAGCAGTACTTC | CSVGGPQGGRLYEQYF
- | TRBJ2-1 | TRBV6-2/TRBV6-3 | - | TGTGCCAGCAGTTCCTACAGGGCCGGCAGTGAGCAGTTCTTC | CASSSYRAGSEQFF
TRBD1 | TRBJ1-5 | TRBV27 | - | TGTGCCAGCAGTTTTCAACAGGGGGCAGGTCAGCCCCAGCATTTT | CASSFQQGAGQPQHF
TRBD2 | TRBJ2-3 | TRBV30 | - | TGTGCCTGGAGTCTAGCGGGCATAGATACGCAGTATTTT | CAWSLAGIDTQYF
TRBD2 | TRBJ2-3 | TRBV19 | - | TGTGCCAGTAGTGGAAGACTAGCGGGGAGGGTAGATACGCAGTATTTT | CASSGRLAGRVDTQYF
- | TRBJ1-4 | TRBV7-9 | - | TGTGCCAGCAGCCCTCGAGCAGGTGCAACTAATGAAAAACTGTTTTTT | CASSPRAGATNEKLFF
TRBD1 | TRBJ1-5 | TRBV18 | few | TGTGCCAGCTCACCACCGGGGACAGGGCGCAATCAGCCCCAGCATTTT | CASSPPGTGRNQPQHF
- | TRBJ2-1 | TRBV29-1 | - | TGCAGCGTTCTCCACGGGAATGAGCAGTTCTTC | CSVLHGNEQFF
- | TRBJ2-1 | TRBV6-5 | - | TGTGCCAGCAGTTTAGGACAGTCCTACAATGAGCAGTTCTTC | CASSLGQSYNEQFF
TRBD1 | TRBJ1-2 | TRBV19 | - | TGTGCCAGTAGTCCCGGGACAGCCTATGGCTACACCTTC | CASSPGTAYGYTF
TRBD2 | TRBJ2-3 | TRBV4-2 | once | TGTGCCAGCAGCCAAACCCCTATGCGGGGGGTTTCAACAGATACGCAGTATTTT | CASSQTPMRGVSTDTQYF
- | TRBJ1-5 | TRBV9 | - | TGTGCCAGCAGCGTAGGGGGGAATAGCAATCAGCCCCAGCATTTT | CASSVGGNSNQPQHF
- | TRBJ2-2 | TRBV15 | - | TGTGCCACCAGCACGCGCCAGATGCCAAGCCGGGGCCGCACCGGGGAGCTGTTTTTT | CATSTRQMPSRGRTGELFF
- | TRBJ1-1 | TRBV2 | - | TGTGCCAGCAGGCGGGTTAACACTGAAGCTTTCTTT | CASRRVNTEAFF
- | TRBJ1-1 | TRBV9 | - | TGTGCCAGCAGCGTAGGGACCTTGGGGAACACTGAAGCTTTCTTT | CASSVGTLGNTEAFF
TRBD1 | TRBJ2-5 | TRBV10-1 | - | TGCGCCAGCCCCGGACAGGGGGCGAGAGAGACCCAGTACTTC | CASPGQGARETQYF
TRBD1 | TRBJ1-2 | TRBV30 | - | TGTGCCTGGAGTATTCTCCCGGGACAGGGGGCGCGGGGCTACACCTTC | CAWSILPGQGARGYTF
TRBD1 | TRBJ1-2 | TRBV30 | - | TGTGCCTGGCTGGGACAGGCCAACTATGGCTACACCTTC | CAWLGQANYGYTF
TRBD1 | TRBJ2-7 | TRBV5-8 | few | TGTGCCAGCAGCCCGGATCATATCGACAGGGGCTACGAGCAGTACTTC | CASSPDHIDRGYEQYF
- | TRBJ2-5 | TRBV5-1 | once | TGCGCCAGCAGCTTGGTCTCTAGCGAAGGTGAGACCCAGTACTTC | CASSLVSSEGETQYF
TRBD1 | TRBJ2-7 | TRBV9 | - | TGTGCCAGCAACTCCGGACAGGGGGCCGTTTACGAGCAGTACTTC | CASNSGQGAVYEQYF
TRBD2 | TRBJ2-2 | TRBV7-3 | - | TGTGCCAGCAGCCCCCTAGGGATGACTAGCGGGGCGTCGGGCACCGGGGAGCTGTTTTTT | CASSPLGMTSGASGTGELFF
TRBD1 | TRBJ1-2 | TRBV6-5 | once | TGTGCCAGCAGACCCTCGGGACAGGAGAACTATGGCTACACCTTC | CASRPSGQENYGYTF
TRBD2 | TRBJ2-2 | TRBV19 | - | TGTGCCAGTAAAAGAGCCGGGACTAGCGACACCGGGGAGCTGTTTTTT | CASKRAGTSDTGELFF